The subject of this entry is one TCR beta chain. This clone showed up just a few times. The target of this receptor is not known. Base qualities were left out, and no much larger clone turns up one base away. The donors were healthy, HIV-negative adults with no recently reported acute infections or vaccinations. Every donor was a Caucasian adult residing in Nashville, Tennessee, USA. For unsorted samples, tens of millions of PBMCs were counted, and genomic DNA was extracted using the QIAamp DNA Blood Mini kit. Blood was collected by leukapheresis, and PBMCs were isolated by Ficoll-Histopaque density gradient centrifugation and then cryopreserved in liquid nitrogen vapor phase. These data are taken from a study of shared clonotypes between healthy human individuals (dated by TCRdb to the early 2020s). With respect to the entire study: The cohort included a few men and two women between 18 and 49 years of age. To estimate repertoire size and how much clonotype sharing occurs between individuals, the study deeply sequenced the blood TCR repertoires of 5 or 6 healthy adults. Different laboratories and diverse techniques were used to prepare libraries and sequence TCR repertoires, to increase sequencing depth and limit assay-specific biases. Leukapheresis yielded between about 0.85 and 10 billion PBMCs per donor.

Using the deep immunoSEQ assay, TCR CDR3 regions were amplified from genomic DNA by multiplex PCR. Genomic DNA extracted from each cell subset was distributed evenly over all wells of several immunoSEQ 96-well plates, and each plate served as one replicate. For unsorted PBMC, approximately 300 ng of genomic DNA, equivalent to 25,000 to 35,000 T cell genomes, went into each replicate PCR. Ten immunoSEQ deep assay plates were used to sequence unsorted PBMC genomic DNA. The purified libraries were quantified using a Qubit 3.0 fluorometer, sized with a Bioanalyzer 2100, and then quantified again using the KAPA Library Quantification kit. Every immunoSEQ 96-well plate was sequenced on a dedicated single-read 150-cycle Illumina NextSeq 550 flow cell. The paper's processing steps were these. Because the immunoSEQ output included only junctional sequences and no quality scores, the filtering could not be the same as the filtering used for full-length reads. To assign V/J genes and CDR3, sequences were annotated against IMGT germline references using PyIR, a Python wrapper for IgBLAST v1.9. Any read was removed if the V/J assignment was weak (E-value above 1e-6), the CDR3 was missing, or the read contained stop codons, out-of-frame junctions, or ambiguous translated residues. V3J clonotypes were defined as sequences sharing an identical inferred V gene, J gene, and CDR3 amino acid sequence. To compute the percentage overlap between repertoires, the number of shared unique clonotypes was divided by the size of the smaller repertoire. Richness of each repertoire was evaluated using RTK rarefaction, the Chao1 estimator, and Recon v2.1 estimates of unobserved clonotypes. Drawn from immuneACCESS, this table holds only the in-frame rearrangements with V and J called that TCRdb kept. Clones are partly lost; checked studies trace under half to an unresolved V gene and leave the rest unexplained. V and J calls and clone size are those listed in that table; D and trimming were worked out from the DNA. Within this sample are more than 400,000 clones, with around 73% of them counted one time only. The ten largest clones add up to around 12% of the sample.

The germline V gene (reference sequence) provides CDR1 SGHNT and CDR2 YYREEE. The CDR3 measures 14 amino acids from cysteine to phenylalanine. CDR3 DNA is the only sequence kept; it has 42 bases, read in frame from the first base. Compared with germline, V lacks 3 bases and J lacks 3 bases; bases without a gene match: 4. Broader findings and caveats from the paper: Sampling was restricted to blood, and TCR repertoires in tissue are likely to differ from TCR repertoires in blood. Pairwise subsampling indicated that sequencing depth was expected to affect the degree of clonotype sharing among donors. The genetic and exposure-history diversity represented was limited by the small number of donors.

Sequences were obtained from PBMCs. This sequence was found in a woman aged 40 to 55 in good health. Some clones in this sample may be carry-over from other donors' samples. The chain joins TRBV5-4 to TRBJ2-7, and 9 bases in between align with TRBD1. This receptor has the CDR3 CASSSGTGRYEQYF. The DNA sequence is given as TGTGCCAGCAGCTCCGGGACAGGGCGCTACGAGCAGTACTTC.